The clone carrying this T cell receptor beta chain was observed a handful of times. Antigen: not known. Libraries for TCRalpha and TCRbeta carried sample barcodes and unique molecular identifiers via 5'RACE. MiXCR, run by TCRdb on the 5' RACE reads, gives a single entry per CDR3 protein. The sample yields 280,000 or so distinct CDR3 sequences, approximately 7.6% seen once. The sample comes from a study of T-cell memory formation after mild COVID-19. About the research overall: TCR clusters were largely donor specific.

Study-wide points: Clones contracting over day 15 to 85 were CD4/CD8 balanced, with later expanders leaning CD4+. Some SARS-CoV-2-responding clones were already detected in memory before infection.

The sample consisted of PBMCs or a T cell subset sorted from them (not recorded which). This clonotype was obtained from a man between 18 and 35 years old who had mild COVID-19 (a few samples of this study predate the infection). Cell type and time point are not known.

CDR3 amino acids: CASGLSQTELYEQYF. CDR3 sequence (DNA): TGTGCTAGTGGTTTGTCGCAGACAGAGCTCTACGAGCAGTACTTC. This chain connects TRBV12-5 to TRBJ2-7, with D possibly matching TRBD1 (5 bases). With 2 bases removed from V and 3 bases from J, the gap between germline ends came to 14 bases. CDR3 length: 15 residues. The germline CDR1 and CDR2 sequences are LGHNT and FRNRAP.